This TCR beta chain was obtained from a study of metastatic and nonmetastatic thyroid tumors. Study in general: Where malignant and benign thyroid patients were concerned, repertoires were compared across blood and tumor or nodule tissue.

V lost 2 bases, J lost 11 bases, and 10 bases lay in between. This CDR3 has 13 residues. CDR1 MNHEY and CDR2 SVGAGI come from the germline V gene. Study-level findings and limits: Malignant thyroid tumors reportedly exceeded benign nodules significantly in TCR beta diversity, with the difference appearing in blood and tumor.

No patient received treatment before thyroid surgery. This clone occurred a few times. Its matching antigen is unknown. TCRdb re-called the PCR reads via MiXCR. The sample consists of about 19,000 clones, 37% of them appearing once. Sequencing was performed on tumor tissue. The V and J genes are TRBV6-5 and TRBJ1-6; D gene uncertain. This clonotype was sampled from a female donor with papillary thyroid cancer or a benign thyroid nodule (not recorded which). Some clones in this sample may be carry-over from other donors' samples. The CDR3 nucleotides are TGTGCCAGCAGTTACAACATCCGGGCACCCCTCCACTTT. The encoded protein is CASSYNIRAPLHF.